This TCR beta chain originates from a study of control samples from healthy donors and cancer patients. Sequencing was performed with immunoSEQ multiplex PCR; in TCRdb, only in-frame clones are kept and a portion is missing. The sample yields approximately 94,000 clones, about nine tenths seen once. Germline values: CDR1 SGHDT, CDR2 YYEEEE. Germline trimming cut 4 bases from V and 5 bases from J; bases unmatched to any gene: 13. The CDR3 has 16 residues. Sequenced input: blood. This receptor was obtained from a woman aged 30 to 39 in good health. This sequence joins TRBV5-6 and TRBJ2-5, with 8 bases that match TRBD1. The CDR3 DNA follows: TGTGCCAGCAGCGCAGGGGGCGCCCCCGAAAGTGAGACCCAGTACTTC. This codes for CASSAGGAPESETQYF.